The clone carrying this T cell receptor beta chain was picked up one time. The target antigen is unknown. The sample originates from a study of shared clonotypes between healthy human individuals. Germline V gene data show CDR1 as SNHLY and CDR2 as FYNNEI. V lost 6 bases and J 1 base, leaving 13 bases between the germline ends. The CDR3 sequence is 15 residues long. In the original workflow: Junction-only sequences without quality scores were provided by ImmunoSEQ, so filtering was different. Clones were sequenced by immunoSEQ multiplex PCR, and TCRdb holds only the in-frame ones, with some missing. The V and J calls and clone size come from that table; D and trimming were worked out from the DNA. The profile shows some 2,500,000 clones, over 85% of them singletons. Study-wide findings and caveats: Naive subsets, compared against memory subsets, generally had larger estimated richness values.

This chain uses TRBV2 with TRBJ2-1; unclear D gene. What was sequenced was naive CD4+ T cells from PBMCs. Subset indicated: CD45RA+ positively selected. The receptor comes from a man younger than 35 in good health. Some clones in this sample may be carry-over from other donors' samples. The CDR3: CASSVQTGSYNEQFF. The CDR3 DNA sequence: TGTGCCAGCAGCGTACAGACTGGTTCCTACAATGAGCAGTTCTTC.